These T cell receptor beta chains were read from a single sample in a study of T cells expressing NK-cell markers. One entry per CDR3 protein, without DNA, is what TCRdb gives after re-calling the 5' RACE reads. Found here are about 460,000 distinct CDR3 sequences; the top ten clones hold more than 1.4%. Sequencing used blood T cells: a sorted CD56 or NKG2C T cell subset, CD4+ or CD8+ T cells, or bulk PBMC T cells (not recorded which). These TCRs come from a woman between 50 and 59 years old in good health. Each CDR3 is given with its conserved first and last residue. Fields, in order: V gene, J gene, CDR3 protein.

v_gene: TRBV5-1; j_gene: TRBJ1-2; CDR3aa: CASSLSGTGSYTF
v_gene: TRBV4-1; j_gene: TRBJ1-1; CDR3aa: CASSQGGQGIVAFF
v_gene: TRBV20-1; j_gene: TRBJ1-6; CDR3aa: CSASSVPLSYNSPLHF
v_gene: TRBV7-8; j_gene: TRBJ2-2; CDR3aa: CASSLGLGTGVTGELFF
v_gene: TRBV18; j_gene: TRBJ2-1; CDR3aa: CASSPKTGYSYNEQFF
v_gene: TRBV6-1; j_gene: TRBJ2-2; CDR3aa: CASNERARGGELFF
v_gene: TRBV20-1; j_gene: TRBJ2-5; CDR3aa: CSAGPQEETQYF
v_gene: TRBV5-5; j_gene: TRBJ1-2; CDR3aa: CASRETGTGGSWGYGYTF
v_gene: TRBV3-1; j_gene: TRBJ2-1; CDR3aa: CASSPTGGTSPYNEQFF
v_gene: TRBV3-1; j_gene: TRBJ2-7; CDR3aa: CASSQGSRYEQYF
v_gene: TRBV27; j_gene: TRBJ2-1; CDR3aa: CASSLAGLVEQFF
v_gene: TRBV14; j_gene: TRBJ2-1; CDR3aa: CASSVIAGVGTEQFF
v_gene: TRBV20-1; j_gene: TRBJ1-1; CDR3aa: CSARDRQGRTEAFF
v_gene: TRBV7-8; j_gene: TRBJ1-1; CDR3aa: CASSLDGQYTEAFF
v_gene: TRBV6-2/TRBV6-3; j_gene: TRBJ2-2; CDR3aa: CASRETVRGDTGELFF
v_gene: TRBV20-1; j_gene: TRBJ1-2; CDR3aa: CSASPLEGRGDRYGYTF
v_gene: TRBV5-1; j_gene: TRBJ1-2; CDR3aa: CASSLASLQGLYGYTF
v_gene: TRBV4-1; j_gene: TRBJ1-1; CDR3aa: CASSQDYSANTEAFF
v_gene: TRBV12-3/TRBV12-4; j_gene: TRBJ2-1; CDR3aa: CASTINRRLSNEQFF
v_gene: TRBV6-6; j_gene: TRBJ2-2; CDR3aa: CASSRDLSGELFF
v_gene: TRBV15; j_gene: TRBJ2-7; CDR3aa: CATSDGPRDYEQYF
v_gene: TRBV27; j_gene: TRBJ2-1; CDR3aa: CASRGWGKTRTGHEQFF
v_gene: TRBV19; j_gene: TRBJ1-5; CDR3aa: CASSLLQPTNQPQHF
v_gene: TRBV24-1; j_gene: TRBJ1-2; CDR3aa: CATKAGGEYGYTF
v_gene: TRBV27; j_gene: TRBJ2-2; CDR3aa: CASRRSGELFF
v_gene: TRBV5-5; j_gene: TRBJ1-1; CDR3aa: CASSLEGAGTEAFF
v_gene: TRBV5-1; j_gene: TRBJ1-1; CDR3aa: CASGVVPGMKAGTEAFF
v_gene: TRBV6-5; j_gene: TRBJ1-4; CDR3aa: CASSTGTAAHEKLFF
v_gene: TRBV18; j_gene: TRBJ1-1; CDR3aa: CASSPLTGDTEAFF
v_gene: TRBV14; j_gene: TRBJ2-1; CDR3aa: CASCPPGLYNEQFF
v_gene: TRBV30; j_gene: TRBJ1-1; CDR3aa: CAWSEGGFTEAFF
v_gene: TRBV6-1; j_gene: TRBJ2-5; CDR3aa: CASRAPGVHETQYF
v_gene: TRBV30; j_gene: TRBJ2-1; CDR3aa: CAWSFLAGGPWEQFF
v_gene: TRBV4-1; j_gene: TRBJ2-3; CDR3aa: CASSQDWQLQTDTQYF
v_gene: TRBV5-1; j_gene: TRBJ2-1; CDR3aa: CASSFWGQGSYNEQFF
v_gene: TRBV5-1; j_gene: TRBJ1-1; CDR3aa: CASSLGNGLMNTEAFF
v_gene: TRBV5-1; j_gene: TRBJ1-1; CDR3aa: CASSSLADSTEAFF
v_gene: TRBV7-9; j_gene: TRBJ2-1; CDR3aa: CASCATHYNEQFF
v_gene: TRBV4-2; j_gene: TRBJ2-7; CDR3aa: CASSQRGSNSYEQYF
v_gene: TRBV12-3/TRBV12-4; j_gene: TRBJ1-1; CDR3aa: CASSLSAGATEAFF
v_gene: TRBV10-3; j_gene: TRBJ2-1; CDR3aa: CAISAGTSFLSSYNEQFF
v_gene: TRBV20-1; j_gene: TRBJ2-7; CDR3aa: CSASKANEQYF
v_gene: TRBV29-1; j_gene: TRBJ2-7; CDR3aa: CSVEVAGGLYEQYF
v_gene: TRBV4-1; j_gene: TRBJ1-2; CDR3aa: CASSPPGQRMDGYTF
v_gene: TRBV10-3; j_gene: TRBJ2-2; CDR3aa: CAAADRSFTGELFF
v_gene: TRBV18; j_gene: TRBJ1-2; CDR3aa: CASSPSDRDFYGYTF
v_gene: TRBV11-2; j_gene: TRBJ1-2; CDR3aa: CASSLVPRKDYTF
v_gene: TRBV6-5; j_gene: TRBJ2-3; CDR3aa: CASWGGGPSSTDTQYF
v_gene: TRBV7-9; j_gene: TRBJ1-2; CDR3aa: CASSLGFLGYTF
v_gene: TRBV29-1; j_gene: TRBJ1-5; CDR3aa: CSVTGQNQPQHF
v_gene: TRBV7-6; j_gene: TRBJ2-3; CDR3aa: CASSLRSQTSGTDTQYF